The 28 T cell receptor beta chains below come from one sample, sequenced in a study of cytomegalovirus exposure and HLA in healthy donors. This table comes from immunoSEQ multiplex PCR, and its TCRdb copy is limited to in-frame clones, with some not included. The data hold more than 150,000 clones, with approximately 84% observed a single time. The sequencing sample was made of PBMCs. These receptors originate from a woman between 18 and 29 years old in good health and CMV-seropositive.

The chain uses TRBV10-1 and TRBJ1-5; TRBD1 might be the D (5 bases). V was cut by 5 bases and J by 4 bases, with 12 bases left in between. CDR1 is WNHNN, CDR2 SYGVQD, per germline (reference sequence). The CDR3 spans 14 residues. The chain's CDR3 is CASSTAGVNQPQHF. For the CDR3, the DNA is TGCGCCAGCAGTACCGCGGGGGTAAATCAGCCCCAGCATTTT.

The genes are TRBV15 and TRBJ1-1; 7 bases fit TRBD1. Per germline, CDR1 LNHNV and CDR2 YYDKDF (reference sequence). V gave up 4 bases and J gave up 9 bases; unmatched junction bases: 8. The CDR3 runs 13 residues. The CDR3 is CATSMWDSKKAFF. The DNA of the CDR3 is TGTGCCACCAGCATGTGGGACAGCAAAAAAGCTTTCTTT.

This clone has only a few counts. V usage is TRBV10-3 and J usage is TRBJ2-7, with TRBD1 matching 10 bases. CDR1 is ENHRY, CDR2 SYGVKD, per germline. The CDR3 is 14 amino acids. V gave up 1 base and J gave up 6 bases; unmatched junction bases: 3. This chain's CDR3 is CAISELGQGGEQYF. In nucleotides, the CDR3 is TGTGCCATCAGTGAGTTAGGACAGGGGGGCGAGCAGTACTTC.

V usage is TRBV2 and J usage is TRBJ2-4; perhaps TRBD1 as D (6 bases). Trimming took off 8 bases at V and 1 base at J, with 9 bases between the two ends. This CDR3 contains 13 residues. The germline V gene has CDR1 SNHLY and CDR2 FYNNEI. CDR3 DNA sequence: TGTGCCAGCGCAGGGGACGCCAAAAACATTCAGTACTTC. This gives the protein CASAGDAKNIQYF.

The gene calls are TRBV12-2 and TRBJ1-3; the table's D call TRBD1 went unverified against the DNA. TRBV12-2 is a pseudogene locus. CDR3 length: 15 residues. CDR3 sequence reads: CASRLAPQSGNTIYF. The CDR3 bases are TGTGCAAGTCGCTTAGCGCCACAGTCTGGAAACACCATATATTTT.

This clone appeared many times. The rearrangement uses TRBV4-3 and TRBJ1-2; 11 bases are shared with TRBD1. The J segment lost 7 bases and the V segment lost 0 bases, leaving 7 bases of the junction unmatched. Germline assignment: CDR1 LGHNA and CDR2 YSLEER. This CDR3 contains 16 residues. Here the CDR3 reads CASSQEVGQGAGGYTF. The CDR3 region has the DNA TGCGCCAGCAGCCAAGAGGTCGGACAGGGGGCGGGTGGCTACACCTTC.

The chain couples TRBV5-1 to TRBJ2-5; 14 bases agree with TRBD2. Trimming took 3 bases from V and 7 from J; bases not matched to a gene: 11. The CDR3 is made up of 17 amino acids. From germline, CDR1 is SGHRS and CDR2 YFSETQ. This chain's CDR3 is CASSWRTSGGYPGTQYF. The CDR3 DNA sequence: TGCGCCAGCAGCTGGCGGACTAGCGGGGGGTACCCAGGGACCCAGTACTTC. The full variable domain, with the rest looked up from reference TRBV5-1 and TRBJ2-5, is KAGVTQTPRYLIKTRGQQVTLSCSPISGHRSVSWYQQTPGQGLQFLFEYFSETQRNKGNFPGRFSGRQFSNSRSEMNVSTLELGDSALYLCASSWRTSGGYPGTQYFGPGTRLLVL.

The chain couples TRBV7-9 to TRBJ2-1; D gene ambiguous. Deletions cut 5 bases from V and 13 bases from J, with 12 bases between. The CDR3 totals 11 residues. Germline assignment: CDR1 SEHNR and CDR2 FQNEAQ (reference sequence). The CDR3 spells CASSPIDNQFF. For the CDR3, the DNA is TGTGCCAGCAGCCCCATAGATAACCAGTTCTTC.

The genes are TRBV12-5 and TRBJ2-2; 10 bases are a match to TRBD2. CDR1 and CDR2 (germline): LGHNT, FRNRAP. With 5 bases clipped from V and 6 bases from J, the junction kept 12 bases outside the gene matches. There are 17 residues in the CDR3. For the CDR3, the DNA is TGTGCTAGTGGTCTCCCCCGTTTGGGACTAGCGCCCGGGGAGCTGTTTTTT. It encodes CASGLPRLGLAPGELFF.

This clone is a singleton in its sample. This chain connects TRBV15 to TRBJ1-5; possible D gene TRBD1, 5 bases. V lost 0 bases and J 5 bases, leaving 17 bases between the germline ends. The CDR3 totals 17 residues. Germline CDR1 and CDR2: LNHNV and YYDKDF (reference sequence). The CDR3 region is CATSRDRATSPHQPQHF. For the CDR3, the DNA is TGTGCCACCAGCAGAGACAGGGCGACTAGTCCCCATCAGCCCCAGCATTTT.

Only a few counts were recorded for this clone. The chain is built from TRBV10-2 and TRBJ2-7, with TRBD1 identical over 7 bases. The V gene end was trimmed by 6 bases and the J gene end by 7 bases; junction bases not matched to a gene: 6. The length of the CDR3 is 12 residues. CDR1 and CDR2 from the germline V gene are WSHSY and SAAADI. The CDR3 coding sequence is TGCGCCAGCAGGGGGACAGTCTGGGAGCAGTACTTC. It translates to CASRGTVWEQYF.

The chain has TRBV6-5 and TRBJ1-1, with 7 bases lining up with TRBD1. The V and J ends lost 2 bases and 4 bases, in that order; junction bases with no gene match: 10. From germline, CDR1 is MNHEY and CDR2 SVGAGI. The CDR3 length is 16 residues. The CDR3 reads CASSYAGQAGGTEAFF. The CDR3 DNA follows: TGTGCCAGCAGTTACGCCGGACAGGCGGGGGGCACTGAAGCTTTCTTT.

The V call is TRBV6-6, the J call TRBJ2-5, with a possible D match to TRBD1 (5 bases). The CDR3 runs to 13 residues. The germline CDR1 and CDR2 sequences are MNHNY and SVGAGI (reference sequence). V lost 8 bases, J lost 5 bases, and 15 bases lay in between. DNA of the CDR3: TGTGCCAGCGGCATTGGGGCGAGGGAGACCCAGTACTTC. It encodes CASGIGARETQYF.

The chain recombines TRBV21-1 with TRBJ2-7; the D call in the table, TRBD1, was not verified against the DNA. TRBV21-1 is described as a pseudogene. The CDR3 spans 13 residues. The CDR3 DNA follows: TGTGCCAGCAGCAAGACAGGGCCCTACGAGCAGTACTTC. Translating it yields CASSKTGPYEQYF.

V is TRBV25-1 and J is TRBJ2-1; the D gene is possibly TRBD1 (5 bases). Trimming stripped 1 base from V and 0 bases from J, with 16 bases between. The CDR3 has 18 amino acids. Germline V gene sequence: CDR1 MGHDK, CDR2 SYGVNS. The CDR3 loop is CASSELRGVISSYNEQFF. DNA for the CDR3: TGTGCCAGCAGTGAATTAAGGGGTGTTATTAGCTCCTACAATGAGCAGTTCTTC. Based on the CDR3 plus reference TRBV25-1 and TRBJ2-1, the full variable domain is EADIYQTPRYLVIGTGKKITLECSQTMGHDKMYWYQQDPGMELHLIHYSYGVNSTEKGDLSSESTVSRIRTEHFPLTLESARPSHTSQYLCASSELRGVISSYNEQFFGPGTRLTVL.

The rearrangement links TRBV9 to TRBJ1-5; D gene unclear. The germline CDR1 and CDR2 sequences are SGDLS and YYNGEE. The germline V and J ends were trimmed by 0 bases and 7 bases, with 14 bases remaining between them. This CDR3 contains 15 residues. The CDR3 loop reads CASSVDSAEGQPQHF. The CDR3 nucleotides read TGTGCCAGCAGCGTAGATTCGGCAGAGGGCCAGCCCCAGCATTTT.

V and J are TRBV20-1 and TRBJ1-1; no reliable D call. This CDR3 comprises 11 residues. The V and J ends lost 6 bases and 0 bases respectively, with 5 bases between them. Germline CDR1 reads DFQATT; CDR2 reads SNEGSKA (reference sequence). The CDR3 loop reads CSALMNTEAFF. The DNA of the CDR3 is TGCAGTGCCCTTATGAACACTGAAGCTTTCTTT.

The rearrangement joins TRBV6-1 to TRBJ2-7; the D gene is possibly TRBD1 (6 bases). The CDR3 totals 13 residues. Germline V gene data show CDR1 as MNHNS and CDR2 as SASEGT. Trimming pared 4 bases from V and 2 bases from J, leaving 9 bases between. CDR3 sequence (DNA): TGTGCCAGCAGTGCGGACAGCCCCTACGAGCAGTACTTC. Its protein is CASSADSPYEQYF.

The chain joins TRBV15 to TRBJ2-7, with D possibly being TRBD2 (6 bases). V gave up 0 bases and J gave up 2 bases, with 11 bases separating them. This CDR3 is 15 amino acids long. Germline loops: CDR1 LNHNV, CDR2 YYDKDF (reference sequence). The CDR3 coding sequence is TGTGCCACCAGCAGAGATGGACGGACTACCTACGAGCAGTACTTC. Encoded protein: CATSRDGRTTYEQYF.

The rearrangement joins TRBV7-8 to TRBJ2-7; 7 nucleotides line up with TRBD2. V lost 2 bases, J lost 2 bases, and 3 bases stayed unmatched. In germline, CDR1 is SGHVS, CDR2 FQNEAQ. CDR3 size: 14 residues. For the CDR3, the DNA is TGTGCCAGCAGCTTAACCGGGGGGACCTACGAGCAGTACTTC. It is translated as CASSLTGGTYEQYF.

The gene calls are TRBV7-9 and TRBJ1-6; unclear D gene. Trimming took off 1 base at V and 6 bases at J, with 7 bases between the two ends. CDR3 length: 14 amino acids. Germline values: CDR1 SEHNR, CDR2 FQNEAQ (reference sequence). Written as DNA, the CDR3 is TGTGCCAGCAGCTTAGAACAGACTAATTCACCCCTCCACTTT. This encodes CASSLEQTNSPLHF.

CDR3 sequence (DNA): TGTGCTAGTGGTTTGGTACCCTTCCGGCAGGGAAATGGCTACACCTTC. It specifies CASGLVPFRQGNGYTF. The chain employs TRBV12-5 and TRBJ1-2; D perhaps matches TRBD1 (5 bases). The germline CDR1 and CDR2 sequences are LGHNT and FRNRAP. The CDR3 has 16 residues. V lost 0 bases and J lost 6, with 17 bases in between.

The chain combines TRBV14 with TRBJ1-1, with D possibly TRBD1 on 6 matching bases. This CDR3 is built from 17 residues. V was clipped by 0 bases and J by 0 bases, with 14 bases between them. Germline V gene sequence: CDR1 SGHDN, CDR2 FVKESK. The CDR3: CASSQDYAGDLNTEAFF. CDR3 sequence (DNA): TGTGCCAGCAGCCAAGATTATGCAGGGGACCTGAACACTGAAGCTTTCTTT.

The genes are TRBV9 and TRBJ2-1, with TRBD2 identical over 11 bases. J lost 7 bases, V lost 4 bases, and 10 bases had no gene match. Germline loops: CDR1 SGDLS, CDR2 YYNGEE. The CDR3 runs 16 residues. CDR3 in amino acids: CASSRELAGGRNEQFF. CDR3 in DNA: TGTGCCAGCAGCCGAGAATTAGCGGGGGGGCGGAATGAGCAGTTCTTC. Looking up the rest from reference TRBV9 and TRBJ2-1 gives the full variable domain: DSGVTQTPKHLITATGQRVTLRCSPRSGDLSVYWYQQSLDQGLQFLIQYYNGEERAKGNILERFSAQQFPDLHSELNLSSLELGDSALYFCASSRELAGGRNEQFFGPGTRLTVL.

The genes are TRBV7-6 and TRBJ2-6; D may be TRBD1 (6 bases). This CDR3 comprises 18 residues. The ends were cut back, 4 bases at V and 0 bases at J, with 16 bases in the middle. Germline CDR1 and CDR2: SGHVS and FNYEAQ. The CDR3 spells CASSSRTATNSGANVLTF. The CDR3 nucleotides read TGTGCCAGCAGCTCAAGGACAGCAACGAACTCTGGGGCCAACGTCCTGACTTTC.

For this clone: Within the sample, other DNA sequences also encode this same CDR3. The chain combines TRBV9 with TRBJ2-3; D remains unclear. Germline lookup yields CDR1 SGDLS and CDR2 YYNGEE. CDR3 length: 14 residues. Trimming removed 0 bases from V and 0 bases from J, with 5 bases in between. For the CDR3, the DNA is TGTGCCAGCAGCGTAGCGACTAGCACAGATACGCAGTATTTT. The encoded protein is CASSVATSTDTQYF.

This sequence joins TRBV19 and TRBJ1-2; no firm D call. This CDR3 has 14 amino acids. The germline gives CDR1 LNHDA, CDR2 SQIVND (reference sequence). V lost 7 bases and J lost 2, with 14 bases in between. For the CDR3, the DNA is TGTGCCAGTACTACAGCGGTTTCGAACTATGGCTACACCTTC. Protein sequence: CASTTAVSNYGYTF.

The V and J genes are TRBV5-1 and TRBJ2-3; TRBD2 aligns across 8 bases. This CDR3 has 16 residues. Trimming took 4 bases from V and 0 from J; bases not matched to a gene: 7. The V gene's germline CDR1 is SGHRS and CDR2 YFSETQ. CDR3 coding DNA: TGCGCCAGCAGCATTCAAAGCGGGGGAAGCACAGATACGCAGTATTTT. Translated: CASSIQSGGSTDTQYF.